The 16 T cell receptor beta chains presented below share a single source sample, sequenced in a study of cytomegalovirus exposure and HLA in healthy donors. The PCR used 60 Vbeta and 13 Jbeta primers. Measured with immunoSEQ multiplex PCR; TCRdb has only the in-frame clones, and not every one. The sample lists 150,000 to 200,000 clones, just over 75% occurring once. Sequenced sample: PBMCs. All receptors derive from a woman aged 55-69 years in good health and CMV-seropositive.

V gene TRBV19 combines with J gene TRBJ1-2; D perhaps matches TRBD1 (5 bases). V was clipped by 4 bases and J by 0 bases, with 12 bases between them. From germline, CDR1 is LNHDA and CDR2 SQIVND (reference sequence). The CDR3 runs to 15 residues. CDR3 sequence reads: CASSRRQSANYGYTF. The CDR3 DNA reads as TGTGCCAGTAGTAGACGACAGAGTGCTAACTATGGCTACACCTTC.

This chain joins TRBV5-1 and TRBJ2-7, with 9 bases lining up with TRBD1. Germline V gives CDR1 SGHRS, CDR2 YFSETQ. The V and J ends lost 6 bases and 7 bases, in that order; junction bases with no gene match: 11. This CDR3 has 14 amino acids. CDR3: CASTRSQGAREQYF. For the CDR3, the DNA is TGCGCCAGCACCCGATCACAGGGGGCTCGGGAGCAGTACTTC.

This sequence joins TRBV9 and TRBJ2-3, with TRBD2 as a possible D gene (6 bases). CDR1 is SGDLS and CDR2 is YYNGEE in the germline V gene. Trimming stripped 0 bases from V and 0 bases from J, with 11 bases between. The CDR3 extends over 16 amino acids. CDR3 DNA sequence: TGTGCCAGCAGCGTAGGTGCGGGATCCAGCACAGATACGCAGTATTTT. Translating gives CASSVGAGSSTDTQYF.

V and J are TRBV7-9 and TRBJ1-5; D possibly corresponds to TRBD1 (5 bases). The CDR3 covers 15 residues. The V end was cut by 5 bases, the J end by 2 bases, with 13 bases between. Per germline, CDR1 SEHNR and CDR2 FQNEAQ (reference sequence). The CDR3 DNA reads TGTGCCAGCAGCACAAGCAGGGTTCGCAATCAGCCCCAGCATTTT. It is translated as CASSTSRVRNQPQHF.

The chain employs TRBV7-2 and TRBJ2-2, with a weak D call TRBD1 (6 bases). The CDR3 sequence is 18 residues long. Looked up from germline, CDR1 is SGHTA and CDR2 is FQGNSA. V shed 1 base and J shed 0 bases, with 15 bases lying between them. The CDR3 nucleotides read TGTGCCAGCAGCTTAGTCCCGACAGGCCGGACGAACACCGGGGAGCTGTTTTTT. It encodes CASSLVPTGRTNTGELFF. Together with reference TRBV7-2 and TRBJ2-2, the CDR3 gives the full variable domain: GAGVSQSPSNKVTEKGKDVELRCDPISGHTALYWYRQSLGQGLEFLIYFQGNSAPDKSGLPSDRFSAERTGGSVSTLTIQRTQQEDSAVYLCASSLVPTGRTNTGELFFGEGSRLTVL.

The DNA for the CDR3 is TGTGCCAGCAGCTTAACCGGGACAGGGGACGAAAAACTGTTTTTT. Translation gives CASSLTGTGDEKLFF. The chain carries TRBV7-3 and TRBJ1-4; 10 bases fit TRBD1. The CDR3 runs 15 residues. With V trimmed by 0 bases and J by 8 bases, 3 bases remained unmatched. Germline loops: CDR1 SGHTA, CDR2 FQGTGA.

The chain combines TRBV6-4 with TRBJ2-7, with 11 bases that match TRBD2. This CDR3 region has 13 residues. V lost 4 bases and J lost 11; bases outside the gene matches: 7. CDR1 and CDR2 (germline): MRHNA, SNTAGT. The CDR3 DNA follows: TGTGCCAGCAGTGCCGAACTAGCGGGAGAGAAGTACTTC. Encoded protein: CASSAELAGEKYF.

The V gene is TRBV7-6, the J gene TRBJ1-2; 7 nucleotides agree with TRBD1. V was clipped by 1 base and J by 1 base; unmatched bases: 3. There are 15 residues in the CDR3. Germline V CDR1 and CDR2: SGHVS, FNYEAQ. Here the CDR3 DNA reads TGTGCCAGCAGCTTAGGGGACAGAAATAACTATGGCTACACCTTC. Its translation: CASSLGDRNNYGYTF.

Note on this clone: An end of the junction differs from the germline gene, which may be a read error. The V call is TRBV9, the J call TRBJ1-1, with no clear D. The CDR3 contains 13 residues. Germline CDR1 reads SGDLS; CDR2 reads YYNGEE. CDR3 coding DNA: TGTGCCAGCAGCCCCGAGGGCACCCCTGAGGCTTTCTTT. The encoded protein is CASSPEGTPEAFF.

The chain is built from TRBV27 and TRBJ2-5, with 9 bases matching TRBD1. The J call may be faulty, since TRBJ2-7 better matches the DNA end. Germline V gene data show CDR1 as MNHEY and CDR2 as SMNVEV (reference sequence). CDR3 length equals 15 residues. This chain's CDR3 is CASSPDRGTSSEQYF. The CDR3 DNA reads TGTGCCAGCAGCCCGGACAGGGGAACTTCCAGCGAGCAGTACTTC.

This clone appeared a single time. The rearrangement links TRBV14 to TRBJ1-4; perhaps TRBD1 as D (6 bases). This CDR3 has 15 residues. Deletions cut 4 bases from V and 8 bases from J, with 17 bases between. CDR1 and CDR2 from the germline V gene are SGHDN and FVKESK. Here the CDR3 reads CASSPRQARGEKLFF. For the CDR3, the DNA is TGTGCCAGCAGCCCCCGACAGGCCCGAGGGGAAAAACTGTTTTTT.

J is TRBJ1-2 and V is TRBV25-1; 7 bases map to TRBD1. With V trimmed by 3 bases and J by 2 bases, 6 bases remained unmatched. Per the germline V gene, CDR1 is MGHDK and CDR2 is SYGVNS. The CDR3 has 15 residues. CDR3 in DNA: TGTGCCAGCAGTGATCGCAAGACAGGGAACTATGGCTACACCTTC. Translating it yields CASSDRKTGNYGYTF.

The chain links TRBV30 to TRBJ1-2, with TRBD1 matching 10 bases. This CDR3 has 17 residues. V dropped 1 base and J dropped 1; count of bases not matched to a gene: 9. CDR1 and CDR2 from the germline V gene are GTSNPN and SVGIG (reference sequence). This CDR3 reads CAWSGRDRGRNNYGYTF. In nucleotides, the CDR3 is TGTGCCTGGAGTGGCCGGGACAGGGGTCGTAATAACTATGGCTACACCTTC. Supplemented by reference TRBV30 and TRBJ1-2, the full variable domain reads SQTIHQWPATLVQPVGSPLSLECTVEGTSNPNLYWYRQAAGRGLQLLFYSVGIGQISSEVPQNLSASRPQDRQFILSSKKLLLSDSGFYLCAWSGRDRGRNNYGYTFGSGTRLTVV.

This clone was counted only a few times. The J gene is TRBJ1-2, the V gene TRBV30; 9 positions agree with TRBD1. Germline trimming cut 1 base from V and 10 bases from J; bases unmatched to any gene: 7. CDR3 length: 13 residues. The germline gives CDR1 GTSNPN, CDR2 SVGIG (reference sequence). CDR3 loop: CAWSGGTGRVYTF. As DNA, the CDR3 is TGTGCCTGGAGTGGGGGGACAGGGAGAGTCTACACCTTC.

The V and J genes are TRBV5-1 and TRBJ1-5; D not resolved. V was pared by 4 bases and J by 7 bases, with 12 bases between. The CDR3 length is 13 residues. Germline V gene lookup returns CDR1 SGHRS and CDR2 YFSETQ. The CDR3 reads CASSPNPMQPQHF. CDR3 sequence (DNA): TGCGCCAGCAGCCCAAACCCTATGCAGCCCCAGCATTTT.

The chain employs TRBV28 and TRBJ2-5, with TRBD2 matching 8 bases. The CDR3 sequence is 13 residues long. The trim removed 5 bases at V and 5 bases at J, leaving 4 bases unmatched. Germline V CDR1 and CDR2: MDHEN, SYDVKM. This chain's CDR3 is CASSIASGETQYF. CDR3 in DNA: TGTGCCAGCAGTATAGCTAGCGGGGAGACCCAGTACTTC.